Following are 32 T cell receptor beta chains from one sample sequenced in a study of blood T cells in healthy people across ages. For the second PCR, which ran for about 7 to 11 cycles, a sample-barcoded 5' primer and a J-beta primer mix were used. TCRdb reprocessed the 5' RACE reads via MiXCR and lists one record per CDR3 protein. The profile shows 1.8 million or so distinct CDR3 sequences, approximately 40% of them singletons. The sample was blood. These receptors were taken from a human donor in good health.

This clonotype came up a few times. The V call is TRBV6-2 or TRBV6-3, the J call TRBJ2-7; tentative D call: TRBD1 (5 bases). Germline CDR1 MNHEY, CDR2 SVGEGT. With 2 bases removed from V and 3 bases from J, the gap between germline ends came to 11 bases. The CDR3 contains 14 residues. As DNA, the CDR3 is TGTGCCAGCAGTTACAGCAGGGAACTCTACGAGCAGTACTTC. This sequence encodes CASSYSRELYEQYF.

The V gene is TRBV6-2 or TRBV6-3, the J gene TRBJ1-2, with D unclear. The germline V gene encodes CDR1 MNHEY and CDR2 SVGEGT. CDR3 length: 14 amino acids. V was cut by 1 base and J by 4 bases, with 10 bases left in between. CDR3 protein: CASSYLEGGYGYTF. CDR3 in DNA: TGTGCCAGCAGTTACTTGGAGGGAGGCTATGGCTACACCTTC.

The chain uses TRBV5-1 and TRBJ2-1; D may be TRBD1 (5 bases). CDR3 size: 15 residues. Germline V CDR1 and CDR2: SGHRS, YFSETQ. Trimming removed 5 bases from V and 4 bases from J, with 16 bases in between. This chain's CDR3 is CASSYGMAGYNEQFF. The CDR3 region has the DNA TGCGCCAGCAGTTACGGTATGGCAGGGTACAATGAGCAGTTCTTC.

The chain has TRBV4-1 and TRBJ1-2, with 7 bases matching TRBD1. With 5 bases clipped from V and 1 base from J, the junction kept 10 bases outside the gene matches. Per the germline V gene, CDR1 is MGHRA and CDR2 is YSYEKL. This CDR3 is built from 16 residues. CDR3 DNA sequence: TGCGCCAGCAGCAGGTCCGGGACAGAGATTAACTATGGCTACACCTTC. Amino acid sequence: CASSRSGTEINYGYTF.

This chain connects TRBV27 to TRBJ2-5; D perhaps matches TRBD1 (7 bases). Germline assignment: CDR1 MNHEY and CDR2 SMNVEV (reference sequence). The CDR3 sequence is 16 residues long. Trimming took off 0 bases at V and 1 base at J, with 12 bases between the two ends. CDR3 nucleotide sequence: TGTGCCAGCAGTTTATCGCCAGGGGGACTCCAAGAGACCCAGTACTTC. Amino acid sequence: CASSLSPGGLQETQYF.

This clonotype has a handful of counts. V usage is TRBV9 and J usage is TRBJ2-1; weak D call: TRBD2 (5 bases). Trimming took off 4 bases at V and 8 bases at J, with 22 bases between the two ends. Germline V lookup: CDR1 SGDLS, CDR2 YYNGEE. The CDR3 totals 16 residues. As DNA, the CDR3 is TGTGCCAGCAGCCAACCTAGATCGGGAAAGGAGGATGAGCAGTTCTTC. As protein: CASSQPRSGKEDEQFF.

The chain uses TRBV6-2 or TRBV6-3 and TRBJ1-1; the D gene is possibly TRBD1 (5 bases). V lost 7 bases and J 7 bases, leaving 19 bases between the germline ends. The CDR3 contains 14 residues. Germline CDR1 is MNHEY and CDR2 is SVGEGT. CDR3 nucleotides: TGTGCCAGCACCCGGACCCGACAGCCCCTTGAAGCTTTCTTT. Protein product: CASTRTRQPLEAFF.

The V and J genes are TRBV7-6 and TRBJ1-4; 7 nucleotides line up with TRBD1. V trimming: 1 base; J trimming: 7 bases; junction bases outside the gene matches: 3. This CDR3 spans 14 amino acids. Germline lookup yields CDR1 SGHVS and CDR2 FNYEAQ. The CDR3: CASSLGTGIEKLFF. Written as DNA, the CDR3 is TGTGCCAGCAGCTTAGGGACAGGCATTGAAAAACTGTTTTTT.

This clonotype came up a few times. The J gene is TRBJ2-1, the V gene TRBV5-5; possibly TRBD1 for D (6 bases). Trimming shortened V by 0 bases and J by 4 bases, and 11 bases separated the two germline ends. There are 15 residues in the CDR3. Looked up from germline, CDR1 is SGHKS and CDR2 is YYEKEE (reference sequence). CDR3 coding DNA: TGTGCCAGCAGCTTGGCCCACCAGGGGTACAATGAGCAGTTCTTC. It is translated as CASSLAHQGYNEQFF.

This clonotype has only a few counts. This chain uses TRBV4-1 with TRBJ1-5; 7 bases agree with TRBD1. Trimming at V came to 4 bases and at J to 5 bases, leaving 8 bases not matched to a gene. Germline V gene sequence: CDR1 MGHRA, CDR2 YSYEKL. This CDR3 has 15 amino acids. The CDR3 coding sequence is TGCGCCAGCAGCCCGTCCGACAGGGCTTATCAGCCCCAGCATTTT. Translating it yields CASSPSDRAYQPQHF.

The chain carries TRBV5-1 and TRBJ2-7, with 7 bases fitting TRBD1. J gave up 1 base and V 2 bases, and 6 bases lay outside the gene matches. CDR1 SGHRS and CDR2 YFSETQ come from the germline V gene. This CDR3 is 15 amino acids long. CDR3 DNA: TGCGCCAGCAGCTTTAGACAGGGACGGTCCTACGAGCAGTACTTC. It codes for CASSFRQGRSYEQYF.

J is TRBJ1-1 and V is TRBV7-9; 7 bases fit TRBD1. Losses at the gene ends were 4 bases for V and 4 bases for J; bases not matched to a gene: 9. CDR3 length: 15 residues. Germline CDR1 and CDR2: SEHNR and FQNEAQ (reference sequence). The CDR3 region is CASSSINRGSTEAFF. CDR3 coding DNA: TGTGCCAGCAGCTCAATTAACAGGGGTAGCACTGAAGCTTTCTTT.

The J gene is TRBJ1-1, the V gene TRBV12-3 or TRBV12-4; no clear D gene. This CDR3 has 14 residues. V was shortened by 3 bases and J by 1 base, with 9 bases between the two germline ends. DNA of the CDR3: TGTGCCAGCAGTTTTATCTCGGGGAACACTGAAGCTTTCTTT. This sequence encodes CASSFISGNTEAFF.

This clonotype was detected only a few times. The chain recombines TRBV11-3 with TRBJ1-2; D unclear. V gave up 2 bases and J gave up 4 bases, with 8 bases separating them. Germline V gene lookup returns CDR1 SGHNT and CDR2 YENEEA. There are 13 residues in the CDR3. The CDR3 region has the DNA TGTGCCAGCAGCTTAAGCCACGTCTATGGCTACACCTTC. Its protein product is CASSLSHVYGYTF.

This clonotype was seen only a few times. The chain has TRBV7-2 and TRBJ2-1; 12 bases are shared with TRBD1. The CDR3 is 19 amino acids. Per the germline V gene, CDR1 is SGHTA and CDR2 is FQGNSA. V shed 5 bases, J shed 3 bases, and the junction held 14 bases outside the gene matches. CDR3 in DNA: TGTGCCAGCAGCCGAACCGTATCCCGGGACAGGGGGCTCTACAATGAGCAGTTCTTC. Its protein product is CASSRTVSRDRGLYNEQFF.

The V gene is TRBV25-1, the J gene TRBJ2-5; D is unresolved. The germline V and J ends were trimmed by 6 bases and 2 bases, with 13 bases remaining between them. Germline lookup yields CDR1 MGHDK and CDR2 SYGVNS. There are 14 residues in the CDR3. The CDR3 coding sequence is TGTGCCAGCAGGGATAACCCCAAACAAGAGACCCAGTACTTC. Translated: CASRDNPKQETQYF.

This clonotype has only a few counts. V and J are TRBV7-9 and TRBJ2-5, with D perhaps matching TRBD1 (6 bases). V lost 5 bases to trimming and J lost 2 bases, with 12 bases between them. The CDR3 consists of 14 residues. CDR1 is SEHNR and CDR2 is FQNEAQ in the germline V gene (reference sequence). CDR3 protein: CASSGRTDQETQYF. The CDR3 DNA sequence: TGTGCCAGCAGCGGTAGGACAGATCAAGAGACCCAGTACTTC.

The chain uses TRBV9 and TRBJ2-5; no firm D call. The CDR3 has 14 amino acids. Germline assignment: CDR1 SGDLS and CDR2 YYNGEE. Trimming removed 1 base from V and 2 bases from J, with 9 bases in between. CDR3 coding DNA: TGTGCCAGCAGCGTATCGAGCTTTCAAGAGACCCAGTACTTC. Protein product: CASSVSSFQETQYF.

A word on this clonotype: A much larger clone differs from this one at a single base, so this may be a read error. This chain links TRBV29-1 with TRBJ2-4, with D unclear. Near its end, the DNA agrees better with TRBJ2-7, so the J call may be wrong. The CDR3 runs 11 residues. Germline V gene data show CDR1 as SQVTM and CDR2 as ANQGSEA. The CDR3 protein is CSVEEAYEQYF. CDR3 bases: TGCAGCGTTGAAGAGGCCTACGAGCAGTACTTC.

This chain joins TRBV12-3 or TRBV12-4 and TRBJ2-3; the match to TRBD2 covers 9 bases. This CDR3 region has 16 residues. V was pared by 5 bases and J by 2 bases, with 8 bases of the junction left unmatched. The chain's CDR3 is CASSITTSGHTDTQYF. The CDR3 DNA is TGTGCCAGCAGTATTACAACTAGCGGGCACACAGATACGCAGTATTTT.

This clonotype has just a few counts. One junction end disagrees with the germline gene, perhaps due to a read error. The V call is TRBV7-2, the J call TRBJ2-1; tentative D call: TRBD2 (6 bases). Germline V gives CDR1 SGHTA, CDR2 FQGNSA. The CDR3 has 15 residues. The CDR3 sequence: CASSSPRGSFNEQFF. Written as DNA, the CDR3 is TGTGCCAGCAGCTCGCCTCGGGGGTCCTTCAATGAGCAGTTCTTC.

At least ten counts were recorded for this clonotype. The CDR3 nucleotides are TGCAGCGTTCGGACATTCTCCTACGAGCAGTACTTC. It is translated as CSVRTFSYEQYF. The V gene is TRBV29-1, the J gene TRBJ2-7; TRBD1 is a possible D gene (5 bases). Trimming pared 5 bases from V and 0 bases from J, leaving 8 bases between. The CDR3 contains 12 residues. From germline, CDR1 is SQVTM and CDR2 ANQGSEA.

This clonotype was observed a few times. The chain recombines TRBV25-1 with TRBJ1-2; tentatively, D is TRBD1 (6 bases). The CDR3 loop spans 14 amino acids. V dropped 0 bases and J dropped 6 bases, with 11 bases sitting between them. From germline, CDR1 is MGHDK and CDR2 SYGVNS. The CDR3 sequence is CASSEYGGANGYTF. The CDR3 DNA reads as TGTGCCAGCAGTGAATACGGGGGCGCAAATGGCTACACCTTC.

The chain recombines TRBV7-2 with TRBJ2-5; D not resolved. CDR3 length: 14 amino acids. Trimming removed 5 bases from V and 0 bases from J, with 10 bases in between. The germline V gene has CDR1 SGHTA and CDR2 FQGNSA. The CDR3 spells CASSPDHYQETQYF. CDR3 nucleotide sequence: TGTGCCAGCAGCCCCGACCATTACCAAGAGACCCAGTACTTC.

V gene TRBV11-2 combines with J gene TRBJ1-3; weak D call: TRBD1 (6 bases). CDR1 is SGHAT, CDR2 FQNNGV, per germline. CDR3 length equals 15 residues. V shed 5 bases and J shed 4 bases, with 15 bases lying between them. CDR3 in DNA: TGTGCCAGCAGCCCCTCAGGGGTGACAGGAAACACCATATATTTT. Its protein is CASSPSGVTGNTIYF.

The chain couples TRBV10-3 to TRBJ1-2, with D uncertain. Germline values: CDR1 ENHRY, CDR2 SYGVKD. V gave up 4 bases and J gave up 6 bases, with 12 bases separating them. The CDR3 has 13 residues. CDR3 residues: CAISAKLMDGYTF. Here the CDR3 DNA reads TGTGCCATCAGTGCGAAGCTTATGGATGGCTACACCTTC.

This clonotype was seen a handful of times. The V and J genes are TRBV20-1 and TRBJ2-7, with 12 bases matching TRBD2. With 3 bases clipped from V and 5 bases from J, the junction kept 14 bases outside the gene matches. The CDR3 contains 17 residues. Germline values: CDR1 DFQATT, CDR2 SNEGSKA (reference sequence). CDR3 loop: CSARSTSGGLRGHEQYF. DNA of the CDR3: TGCAGTGCTAGGTCGACTAGCGGGGGCCTTAGGGGCCACGAGCAGTACTTC.

The CDR3 DNA sequence: TGTGCCAGCTCACCACCTTCCGGGATCTATGGCTACACCTTC. It yields the protein CASSPPSGIYGYTF. The J gene is TRBJ1-2, the V gene TRBV18; D gene unclear. Germline V gene lookup returns CDR1 KGHSH and CDR2 LQKENI. The CDR3 loop spans 14 amino acids. The V and J ends lost 0 bases and 4 bases respectively, with 9 bases between them.

The gene calls are TRBV2 and TRBJ1-1, with unresolved D. The CDR3 runs to 13 residues. V lost 3 bases and J 1 base, leaving 6 bases between the germline ends. Germline CDR1 and CDR2: SNHLY and FYNNEI. DNA of the CDR3: TGTGCCAGCAGTGATACGGCGAACACTGAAGCTTTCTTT. This encodes CASSDTANTEAFF.

In its sample, this clonotype was seen a few times. The chain uses TRBV24-1 and TRBJ2-1, with TRBD1 identical over 7 bases. V shed 3 bases and J 6 bases; nucleotides not matched to a gene: 13. CDR3 length equals 17 residues. In germline, CDR1 is KGHDR, CDR2 SFDVKD. CDR3 bases: TGTGCCACCAGTGATGTTACCGGGACAGTGGGGGTCAATGAGCAGTTCTTC. Its protein is CATSDVTGTVGVNEQFF.

The chain is built from TRBV19 and TRBJ2-1, with 8 bases lining up with TRBD1. This CDR3 has 13 residues. V dropped 2 bases and J dropped 13; count of bases not matched to a gene: 7. Germline assignment: CDR1 LNHDA and CDR2 SQIVND (reference sequence). The CDR3: CASSIPQTGDQFF. The DNA for the CDR3 is TGTGCCAGTAGTATACCTCAGACAGGGGACCAGTTCTTC.

The J gene is TRBJ1-4, the V gene TRBV9, with 10 nucleotides matching TRBD1. This CDR3 has 15 amino acids. Losses at the gene ends were 3 bases for V and 8 bases for J; bases not matched to a gene: 7. Germline loops: CDR1 SGDLS, CDR2 YYNGEE. CDR3 in amino acids: CASSAGTGVGEKLFF. The CDR3 region has the DNA TGTGCCAGCAGCGCCGGGACAGGGGTAGGGGAAAAACTGTTTTTT.